One T cell receptor beta chain is described in this entry. This CDR3 comprises 16 residues. Germline V lookup: CDR1 MNHEY, CDR2 SMNVEV (reference sequence). With 3 bases removed from V and 7 bases from J, the gap between germline ends came to 19 bases. This sample is drawn from a study of blood T cell repertoires in COVID-19. Study-level information: Whether acute or convalescent, the COVID-19 samples came from the United States, Italy and Spain.

Produced via immunoSEQ multiplex PCR; TCRdb's table is partial and in-frame only. Among roughly 270,000 clones listed, 85% were seen once. What was sequenced was PBMCs or T cells enriched from blood (not recorded which). The sequence came from a woman aged 45-65 years who had recovered from COVID-19. J is TRBJ2-1 and V is TRBV27; the D gene is possibly TRBD2 (6 bases). The CDR3 region has the DNA TGTGCCAGCAGTTTCTCGGGGGACGGGAGAGGGAATGAGCAGTTCTTC. It translates to CASSFSGDGRGNEQFF.